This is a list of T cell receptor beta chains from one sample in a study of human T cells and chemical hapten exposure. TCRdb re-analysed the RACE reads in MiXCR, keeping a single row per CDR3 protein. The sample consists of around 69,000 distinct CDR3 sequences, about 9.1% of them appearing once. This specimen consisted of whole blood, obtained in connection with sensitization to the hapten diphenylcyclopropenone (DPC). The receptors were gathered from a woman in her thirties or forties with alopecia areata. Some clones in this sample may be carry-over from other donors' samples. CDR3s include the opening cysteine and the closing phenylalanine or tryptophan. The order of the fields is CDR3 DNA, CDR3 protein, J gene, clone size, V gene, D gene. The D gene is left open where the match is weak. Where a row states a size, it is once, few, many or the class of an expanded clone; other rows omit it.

CDR3 DNA: TGTGCCAGCAGTTTAAGGGCGACCGGGGCCAACGTCCTGACTTTC; CDR3 protein: CASSLRATGANVLTF; J gene: TRBJ2-6; clone size: NA; V gene: TRBV12-3/TRBV12-4; D gene: NA
CDR3 DNA: TGTGCCAGCAGAGACGGTGCGTCCGACAGATCACCCCTCCACTTT; CDR3 protein: CASRDGASDRSPLHF; J gene: TRBJ1-6; clone size: NA; V gene: TRBV6-4; D gene: NA
CDR3 DNA: TGTGCCAGCAGGGGCTGGGGGGAAGACACTGAAGCTTTCTTT; CDR3 protein: CASRGWGEDTEAFF; J gene: TRBJ1-1; clone size: many; V gene: TRBV6-5; D gene: NA
CDR3 DNA: TGTGCCAGCAGCCAAACAGAGGGTACTGAAGCTTTCTTT; CDR3 protein: CASSQTEGTEAFF; J gene: TRBJ1-1; clone size: many; V gene: TRBV11-2; D gene: NA
CDR3 DNA: TGCGCCAGCAGCCAAGGACAGGGGAGCAACAATGAGCAGTTCTTC; CDR3 protein: CASSQGQGSNNEQFF; J gene: TRBJ2-1; clone size: NA; V gene: TRBV4-1; D gene: TRBD1
CDR3 DNA: TGTGCCAGCAGCTTAGCAAGGGACTTTTCCTACAATGAGCAGTTCTTC; CDR3 protein: CASSLARDFSYNEQFF; J gene: TRBJ2-1; clone size: few; V gene: TRBV7-2; D gene: NA
CDR3 DNA: TGTGCCAGCAGTTTAGGAGGGGGAAATTCACCCCTCCACTTT; CDR3 protein: CASSLGGGNSPLHF; J gene: TRBJ1-6; clone size: few; V gene: TRBV12-3/TRBV12-4; D gene: NA
CDR3 DNA: TGTGCCAGCTCGCATTGGACGGGCAGCTCTGGGGCCAACGTCCTGACTTTC; CDR3 protein: CASSHWTGSSGANVLTF; J gene: TRBJ2-6; clone size: many; V gene: TRBV27; D gene: NA
CDR3 DNA: TGTGCCTGGACGGCTGGGAGTCAACAGCCCCAGCATTTT; CDR3 protein: CAWTAGSQQPQHF; J gene: TRBJ1-5; clone size: many; V gene: TRBV30; D gene: NA
CDR3 DNA: TGCGCCAGCAGCTTTGGGCTAGCGGGCTACGAGCAGTACTTC; CDR3 protein: CASSFGLAGYEQYF; J gene: TRBJ2-7; clone size: many; V gene: TRBV5-1; D gene: TRBD2
CDR3 DNA: TGTGCCAGCAGTGACGGGGCGAACACTGAAGCTTTCTTT; CDR3 protein: CASSDGANTEAFF; J gene: TRBJ1-1; clone size: NA; V gene: TRBV6-4; D gene: NA
CDR3 DNA: TGTGCCAGCAGCCCCGACAGGTACGAGACTGAAGCTTTCTTT; CDR3 protein: CASSPDRYETEAFF; J gene: TRBJ1-1; clone size: NA; V gene: TRBV7-9; D gene: NA
CDR3 DNA: TGTGCCATCAGTGACAGGGTTACGGTGACCCAGCATTTT; CDR3 protein: CAISDRVTVTQHF; J gene: TRBJ1-5; clone size: NA; V gene: TRBV10-3; D gene: NA
CDR3 DNA: TGTGCCAGCAGCTTACGGCAGATGAACGCAGATACGCAGTATTTT; CDR3 protein: CASSLRQMNADTQYF; J gene: TRBJ2-3; clone size: NA; V gene: TRBV7-2; D gene: NA
CDR3 DNA: TGTGCCAGCAGTTACTCGGGCGTAAGCTCCTATAATTCACCCCTCCACTTT; CDR3 protein: CASSYSGVSSYNSPLHF; J gene: TRBJ1-6; clone size: many; V gene: TRBV6-6; D gene: NA
CDR3 DNA: TGTGCCAGCAGCCCGGAGCGAGAGACCCAGTACTTC; CDR3 protein: CASSPERETQYF; J gene: TRBJ2-5; clone size: many; V gene: TRBV3-1; D gene: NA
CDR3 DNA: TGTGCCAGCAGCCAAGAAGGGGGACAGGGGCAGTACTTC; CDR3 protein: CASSQEGGQGQYF; J gene: TRBJ2-7; clone size: many; V gene: TRBV3-1; D gene: TRBD1
CDR3 DNA: TGTGCCAGCTCACCCGCGGGGGGCGACGACACCGGGGAGCTGTTTTTT; CDR3 protein: CASSPAGGDDTGELFF; J gene: TRBJ2-2; clone size: NA; V gene: TRBV18; D gene: TRBD2
CDR3 DNA: TGCGCCAGCAGCACCGGGACAGGGTTTGAAAAACTGTTTTTT; CDR3 protein: CASSTGTGFEKLFF; J gene: TRBJ1-4; clone size: few; V gene: TRBV5-1; D gene: TRBD1
CDR3 DNA: TGTGCCAGCAGCTTCCAGGGTTCACCCCTCCACTTT; CDR3 protein: CASSFQGSPLHF; J gene: TRBJ1-6; clone size: few; V gene: TRBV7-9; D gene: NA
CDR3 DNA: TGCAGTGCAAGAGTGACAGGGGGTGGATTAGGCTACACCTTC; CDR3 protein: CSARVTGGGLGYTF; J gene: TRBJ1-2; clone size: few; V gene: TRBV20-1; D gene: TRBD1
CDR3 DNA: TGCAGCGTAAGAAGGGCTCCGGGGGGGAGTCACAATGAGCAGTTCTTC; CDR3 protein: CSVRRAPGGSHNEQFF; J gene: TRBJ2-1; clone size: many; V gene: TRBV29-1; D gene: TRBD2
CDR3 DNA: TGTGCCAGCAGTGCGGCTGGGAATAGCAATCAGCCCCAGCATTTT; CDR3 protein: CASSAAGNSNQPQHF; J gene: TRBJ1-5; clone size: many; V gene: TRBV2; D gene: NA
CDR3 DNA: TGTGCCACACTATCAGGGGCAAGCTCCTACAATGAGCAGTTCTTC; CDR3 protein: CATLSGASSYNEQFF; J gene: TRBJ2-1; clone size: many; V gene: TRBV7-9; D gene: NA